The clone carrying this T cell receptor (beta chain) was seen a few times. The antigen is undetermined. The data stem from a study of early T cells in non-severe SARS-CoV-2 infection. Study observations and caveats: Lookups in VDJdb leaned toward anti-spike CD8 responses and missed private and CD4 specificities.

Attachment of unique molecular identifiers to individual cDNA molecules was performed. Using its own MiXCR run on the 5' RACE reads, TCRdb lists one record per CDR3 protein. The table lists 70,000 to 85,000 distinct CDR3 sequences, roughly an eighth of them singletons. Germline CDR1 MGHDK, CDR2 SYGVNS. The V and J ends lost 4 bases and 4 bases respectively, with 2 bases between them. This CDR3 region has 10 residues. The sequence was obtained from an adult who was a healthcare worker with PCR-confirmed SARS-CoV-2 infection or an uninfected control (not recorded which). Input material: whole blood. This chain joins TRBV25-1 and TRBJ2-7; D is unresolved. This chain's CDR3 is CASSAYEQYF. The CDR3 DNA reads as TGTGCCAGCAGTGCTTACGAGCAGTACTTC.